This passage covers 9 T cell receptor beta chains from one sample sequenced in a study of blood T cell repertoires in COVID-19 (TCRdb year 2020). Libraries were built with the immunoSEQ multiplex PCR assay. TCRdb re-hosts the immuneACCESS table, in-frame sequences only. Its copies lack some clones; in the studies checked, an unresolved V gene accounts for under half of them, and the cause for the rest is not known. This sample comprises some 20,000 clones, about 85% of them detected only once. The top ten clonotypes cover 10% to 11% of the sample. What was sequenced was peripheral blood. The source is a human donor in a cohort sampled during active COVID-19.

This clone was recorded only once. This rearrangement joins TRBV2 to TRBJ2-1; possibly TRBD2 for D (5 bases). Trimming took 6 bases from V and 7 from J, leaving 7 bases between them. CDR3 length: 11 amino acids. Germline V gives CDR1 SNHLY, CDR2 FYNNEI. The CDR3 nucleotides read TGTGCCAGCAGCGAGGGTAATGAGCAGTTCTTC. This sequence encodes CASSEGNEQFF. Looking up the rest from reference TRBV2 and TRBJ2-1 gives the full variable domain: EPEVTQTPSHQVTQMGQEVILRCVPISNHLYFYWYRQILGQKVEFLVSFYNNEISEKSEIFDDQFSVERPDGSNFTLKIRSTKLEDSAMYFCASSEGNEQFFGPGTRLTVL.

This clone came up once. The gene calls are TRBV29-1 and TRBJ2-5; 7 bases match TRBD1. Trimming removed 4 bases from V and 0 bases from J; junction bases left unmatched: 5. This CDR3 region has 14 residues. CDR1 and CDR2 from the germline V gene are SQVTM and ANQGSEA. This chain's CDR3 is CSVVLGQYQETQYF. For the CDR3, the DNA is TGCAGCGTTGTGCTGGGACAGTACCAAGAGACCCAGTACTTC.

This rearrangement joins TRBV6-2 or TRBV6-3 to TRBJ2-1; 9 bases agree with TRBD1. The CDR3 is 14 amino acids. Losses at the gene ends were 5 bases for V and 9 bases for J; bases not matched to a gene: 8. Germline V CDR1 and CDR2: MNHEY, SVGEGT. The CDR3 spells CASSGQGIAAEQFF. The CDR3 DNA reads TGTGCCAGCAGTGGACAGGGGATAGCGGCTGAGCAGTTCTTC.

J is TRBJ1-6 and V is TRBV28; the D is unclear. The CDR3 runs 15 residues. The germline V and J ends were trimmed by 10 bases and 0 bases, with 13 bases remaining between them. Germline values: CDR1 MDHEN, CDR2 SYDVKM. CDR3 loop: CAITESPSYNSPLHF. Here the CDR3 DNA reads TGTGCCATTACAGAGAGCCCCTCCTATAATTCACCCCTCCACTTT.

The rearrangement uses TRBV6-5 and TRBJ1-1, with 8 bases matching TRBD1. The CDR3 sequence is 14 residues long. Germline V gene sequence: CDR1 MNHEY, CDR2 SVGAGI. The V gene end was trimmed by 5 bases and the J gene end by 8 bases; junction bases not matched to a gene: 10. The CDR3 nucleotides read TGTGCCAGCAGTCGAGGACAGGGATCAGCCGAAGCTTTCTTT. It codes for CASSRGQGSAEAFF.

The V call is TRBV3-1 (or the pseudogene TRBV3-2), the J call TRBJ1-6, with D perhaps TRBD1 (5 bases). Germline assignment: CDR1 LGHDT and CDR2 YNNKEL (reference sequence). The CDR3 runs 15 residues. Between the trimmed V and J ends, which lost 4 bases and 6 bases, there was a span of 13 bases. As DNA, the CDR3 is TGTGCCAGCAGCCGAGATAAACAGGTTAATTCACCCCTCCACTTT. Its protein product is CASSRDKQVNSPLHF.

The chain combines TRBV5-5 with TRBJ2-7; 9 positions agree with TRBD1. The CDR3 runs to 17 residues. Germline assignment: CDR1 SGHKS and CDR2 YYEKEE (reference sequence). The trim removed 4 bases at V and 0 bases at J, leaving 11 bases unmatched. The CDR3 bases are TGTGCCAGCAGCCCGCTTCCGGGACAGGGTAGCTCCTACGAGCAGTACTTC. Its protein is CASSPLPGQGSSYEQYF. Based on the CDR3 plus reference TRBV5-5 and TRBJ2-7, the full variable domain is DAGVTQSPTHLIKTRGQQVTLRCSPISGHKSVSWYQQVLGQGPQFIFQYYEKEERGRGNFPDRFSARQFPNYSSELNVNALLLGDSALYLCASSPLPGQGSSYEQYFGPGTRLTVT.

CDR3 DNA sequence: TGTGCCAGCAGTTTCCGGGAAGAGTCCTACGAGCAGTACTTC. Its protein is CASSFREESYEQYF. J is TRBJ2-7 and V is TRBV27, with D possibly matching TRBD2 (5 bases). Germline V lookup: CDR1 MNHEY, CDR2 SMNVEV (reference sequence). The V gene lost 3 bases and the J gene lost 1 base, with 10 bases spanning the gap. There are 14 residues in the CDR3.

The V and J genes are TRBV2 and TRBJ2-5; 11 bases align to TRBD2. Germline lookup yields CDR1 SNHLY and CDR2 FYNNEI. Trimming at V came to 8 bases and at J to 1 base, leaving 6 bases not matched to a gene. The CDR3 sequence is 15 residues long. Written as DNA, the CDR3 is TGTGCCAGCGCCGGACTAGCGGGCACCCAAGAGACCCAGTACTTC. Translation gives CASAGLAGTQETQYF.